The clone carrying this TCR beta chain was observed a few times. Its antigen is not known. This record belongs to a study of beta chain features in type 1 diabetes. Whole-study findings and limits: For Type 1 diabetes patients, all four CD4+ subsets carried TCRB CDR3s that were moderately but significantly shorter. Any role of HLA type in TCRB rearrangement remained unresolved here.

Per germline, CDR1 SGHNT and CDR2 YENEEA. V trimming: 5 bases; J trimming: 1 base; junction bases outside the gene matches: 12. The CDR3 length is 17 residues. What was sequenced were expressed TCRB transcripts, since all of the isolated RNA had been reverse transcribed. Here immunoSEQ multiplex PCR was the method, and the copy in TCRdb shows in-frame clones only, minus some. The sample lists some 160,000 clones, around 8% occurring once. This TCR was recovered from a woman between 18 and 30 years old with type 1 diabetes. The chain joins TRBV11-3 to TRBJ2-5, with 8 nucleotides matching TRBD1. What was sequenced was central memory CD4+ T cells from blood. Here the CDR3 DNA reads TGTGCCAGCAGCCCCGGACAGGGATCGAACATCCAAGAGACCCAGTACTTC. It encodes CASSPGQGSNIQETQYF.